The 21 T cell receptor beta chains below were found in one sample sequenced in a study of regulatory T cells in long-lasting Graves disease. Time point meaning: newly diagnosed GD, antithyroid drugs for less than 3 months. PBMCs were the source of the RNA used for TCR sequencing. With iRepertoire HTBI primers and Arm-PCR of CDR3 regions, TCR beta libraries were built. TCRdb itself ran the multiplex PCR reads through MiXCR, one entry per CDR3 protein. The sample has hundreds of thousands of distinct CDR3 sequences, 15% to 19% seen once; the top ten hold approximately 21%. Sequences were derived from peripheral blood mononuclear cells (PBMCs), sampled at new diagnosis, from a patient treated with antithyroid drugs. Source of these receptors: a female donor with Graves disease.

This clonotype was counted at least ten times. CDR3 sequence (DNA): TGCGCCAGCAGCCCGGGACAGGGGAATGAAAAACTGTTTTTT. Encoded protein: CASSPGQGNEKLFF. The chain links TRBV5-1 to TRBJ1-4; 10 bases line up with TRBD1. The CDR3 is 14 residues long. CDR1 is SGHRS, CDR2 YFSETQ, per germline. V shed 4 bases and J 5 bases; nucleotides not matched to a gene: 2.

V gene TRBV7-9 combines with J gene TRBJ2-3, with 8 bases aligning to TRBD2. Germline CDR1 and CDR2: SEHNR and FQNEAQ (reference sequence). The CDR3 is made up of 17 amino acids. J gave up 2 bases and V 6 bases, and 13 bases lay outside the gene matches. CDR3 sequence (DNA): TGTGCCAGCAGACCCGAGCGGGGGAGACCTCCCACAGATACGCAGTATTTT. Protein: CASRPERGRPPTDTQYF.

This clonotype showed up many times. The V gene is TRBV12-3 or TRBV12-4, the J gene TRBJ2-5, with D perhaps matching TRBD1 (6 bases). The germline V and J ends were trimmed by 3 bases and 4 bases, with 15 bases remaining between them. The CDR3 contains 15 residues. CDR3 protein: CASSFVKTGRETQYF. CDR3 in DNA: TGTGCCAGCAGTTTTGTGAAAACAGGGAGAGAGACCCAGTACTTC.

The rearrangement uses TRBV11-2 and TRBJ2-1; 11 positions agree with TRBD2. V shed 4 bases, J shed 3 bases, and the junction held 11 bases outside the gene matches. Germline V lookup: CDR1 SGHAT, CDR2 FQNNGV. CDR3 length equals 18 residues. Here the CDR3 reads CASSSRLAGPRGYNEQFF. The CDR3 region has the DNA TGTGCCAGCAGCTCCCGACTAGCGGGGCCCCGGGGCTACAATGAGCAGTTCTTC.

As regards this clonotype: The junction differs from germline at one of its ends, possibly a read error. This chain links TRBV18 with TRBJ2-1; 7 positions agree with TRBD1. The CDR3 totals 14 residues. In germline, CDR1 is KGHSH, CDR2 LQKENI. Here the CDR3 DNA reads TGTGCCAGCCCACCTGTAGGGACAGATAATGAGCAGTTCTTC. Translating it yields CASPPVGTDNEQFF.

The sample holds one count of this clonotype. The chain couples TRBV5-1 to TRBJ2-1, with 10 bases matching TRBD1. With V trimmed by 0 bases and J by 5 bases, 8 bases remained unmatched. Germline lookup yields CDR1 SGHRS and CDR2 YFSETQ. CDR3 size: 17 residues. The CDR3 bases are TGCGCCAGCAGCTTGGACGCGGTAGGGACAGGGGACAATGAGCAGTTCTTC. The encoded protein is CASSLDAVGTGDNEQFF.

The chain recombines TRBV7-6 with TRBJ2-7, with D perhaps TRBD2 (6 bases). This CDR3 is built from 13 residues. Trimming cost V 5 bases and J 7 bases, with 15 bases left between them. Germline V lookup: CDR1 SGHVS, CDR2 FNYEAQ. The CDR3 nucleotides are TGTGCCAGCAGCCCCGCTAGCGTGAGTGAGCAGTACTTC. Protein sequence: CASSPASVSEQYF.

This clonotype was counted only a few times. The chain recombines TRBV4-1 with TRBJ2-7; 8 bases are a match to TRBD1. This CDR3 is built from 14 residues. The V and J ends lost 5 bases and 2 bases, in that order; junction bases with no gene match: 5. Germline V gene lookup returns CDR1 MGHRA and CDR2 YSYEKL. The CDR3 reads CASSFRGPTYEQYF. CDR3 nucleotides: TGCGCCAGCAGCTTCAGGGGGCCGACCTACGAGCAGTACTTC.

The table lists this clonotype with many counts. The junction departs from germline at one end; a sequencing error may be responsible. V gene TRBV12-3 or TRBV12-4 combines with J gene TRBJ1-5, with a tentative D call TRBD1 (5 bases). The CDR3 has 16 residues. The CDR3 sequence is CASSTFGGDGNRPQHF. The CDR3, as DNA: TGTGCCAGCAGTACCTTTGGAGGGGATGGCAATCGGCCCCAGCATTTT.

This clonotype was seen many times. An end of the junction differs from the germline gene, which may be a read error. The V gene is TRBV6-4, the J gene TRBJ1-1, with D maybe TRBD1 (5 bases). This CDR3 is 11 amino acids long. The germline V gene encodes CDR1 MRHNA and CDR2 SNTAGT. Written as DNA, the CDR3 is TGTGCCAGCAGGTCAGGAGGGGACCTTTCTTTT. This translates into CASRSGGDLSF.

This clonotype was observed at least ten times. The chain combines TRBV7-9 with TRBJ2-7, with TRBD2 as a possible D gene (6 bases). This CDR3 is built from 11 residues. The V gene's germline CDR1 is SEHNR and CDR2 FQNEAQ (reference sequence). The V gene lost 5 bases and the J gene lost 6 bases, with 8 bases spanning the gap. The CDR3 region is CASSPGVEQYF. The CDR3 DNA follows: TGTGCCAGCAGCCCGGGGGTCGAGCAGTACTTC. Full variable domain (missing parts from reference TRBV7-9 and TRBJ2-7): DTGVSQNPRHKITKRGQNVTFRCDPISEHNRLYWYRQTLGQGPEFLTYFQNEAQLEKSRLLSDRFSAERPKGSFSTLEIQRTEQGDSAMYLCASSPGVEQYFGPGTRLTVT.

In this sample, this clonotype turned up many times. V is TRBV12-3 or TRBV12-4 and J is TRBJ2-7; 8 bases agree with TRBD2. V lost 6 bases, J lost 2 bases, and 6 bases stayed unmatched. The CDR3 covers 14 residues. The CDR3 spells CASRMTSATYEQYF. In nucleotides, the CDR3 is TGTGCCAGCAGAATGACTAGCGCGACCTACGAGCAGTACTTC.

The chain uses TRBV29-1 and TRBJ2-1; D possibly corresponds to TRBD2 (5 bases). From germline, CDR1 is SQVTM and CDR2 ANQGSEA. V shed 4 bases and J shed 8 bases, with 9 bases lying between them. This CDR3 spans 11 amino acids. CDR3: CSVVTGDEQFF. CDR3 in DNA: TGCAGCGTTGTGACCGGGGATGAGCAGTTCTTC.

This clonotype was observed many times. The V call is TRBV6-2 or TRBV6-3, the J call TRBJ1-6; possible D gene TRBD1, 6 bases. Germline V lookup: CDR1 MNHEY, CDR2 SVGEGT. Trimming stripped 5 bases from V and 7 bases from J, with 12 bases between. The CDR3 spans 14 residues. The CDR3 loop reads CASSRRGTNSPLHF. The DNA of the CDR3 is TGTGCCAGCAGTCGCAGGGGCACGAATTCACCCCTCCACTTT.

There are many counts of this clonotype. The rearrangement joins TRBV5-1 to TRBJ2-5; tentatively, D is TRBD1 or TRBD2 (5 bases each). Trimming left V 4 bases short and J 5 bases short, with 18 bases between. The germline V gene has CDR1 SGHRS and CDR2 YFSETQ. CDR3 length: 15 residues. CDR3 sequence (DNA): TGCGCCAGCAGCGCCGGGACCCTGGAGGAGGAGACCCAGTACTTC. It translates to CASSAGTLEEETQYF.

This clonotype was seen many times. The J gene is TRBJ1-3, the V gene TRBV28, with D uncertain. V shed 5 bases and J shed 6 bases, with 5 bases lying between them. This CDR3 spans 11 amino acids. From germline, CDR1 is MDHEN and CDR2 SYDVKM. The CDR3 bases are TGTGCCAGCAGTGTACAAAACACCATATATTTT. This encodes CASSVQNTIYF.

This clonotype has at least ten counts. The chain uses TRBV11-2 and TRBJ2-5; the D is unclear. CDR1 and CDR2 from the germline V gene are SGHAT and FQNNGV. The CDR3 loop spans 14 amino acids. Trimming removed 5 bases from V and 5 bases from J, with 15 bases in between. CDR3 in DNA: TGTGCCAGCAGCCCCCGCCCCACGGTGGAGACCCAGTACTTC. Protein sequence: CASSPRPTVETQYF.

At least ten counts were recorded for this clonotype. The rearrangement uses TRBV11-1 and TRBJ2-1; 9 nucleotides line up with TRBD1. Germline loops: CDR1 SGHAT, CDR2 FQDESV (reference sequence). The V gene end was trimmed by 5 bases and the J gene end by 6 bases; junction bases not matched to a gene: 8. The length of the CDR3 is 15 residues. CDR3 in DNA: TGTGCCAGCAGCACCGACAGGGGGGGTAGCAATGAGCAGTTCTTC. Translated: CASSTDRGGSNEQFF.

Only a few counts were recorded for this clonotype. V is TRBV12-3 or TRBV12-4 and J is TRBJ2-1, with 8 bases fitting TRBD2. This CDR3 spans 16 amino acids. The V segment lost 5 bases and the J segment 4 bases; nucleotides outside the gene matches: 10. CDR3 in amino acids: CASSPRGGGHYNEQFF. Here the CDR3 DNA reads TGTGCCAGCAGTCCACGGGGGGGCGGGCATTACAATGAGCAGTTCTTC.

At least ten counts were recorded for this clonotype. DNA for the CDR3: TGTGCCAGCAGGGGTCCTCCTAACTATGGCTACACCTTC. Translated: CASRGPPNYGYTF. The chain is built from TRBV12-3 or TRBV12-4 and TRBJ1-2; D gene ambiguous. V was cut by 6 bases and J by 0 bases, with 8 bases left in between. This CDR3 is 13 amino acids long.

This clonotype was recorded many times. This chain uses TRBV10-3 with TRBJ1-1; 8 nucleotides line up with TRBD1. This CDR3 spans 12 amino acids. Germline V gene lookup returns CDR1 ENHRY and CDR2 SYGVKD. The junction had 2 bases not matched to a gene; V was cut back by 4 bases and J by 7 bases. This CDR3 is CAISATGVEAFF. CDR3 sequence (DNA): TGTGCCATCAGTGCGACAGGGGTTGAAGCTTTCTTT.